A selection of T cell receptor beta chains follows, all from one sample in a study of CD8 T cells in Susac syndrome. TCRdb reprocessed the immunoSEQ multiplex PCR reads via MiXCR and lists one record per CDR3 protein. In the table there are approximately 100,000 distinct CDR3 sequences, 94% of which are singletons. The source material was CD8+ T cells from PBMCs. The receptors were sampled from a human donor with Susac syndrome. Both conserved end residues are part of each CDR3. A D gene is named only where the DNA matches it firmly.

CDR3 protein: CASSFWETGGEQYF
CDR3 length: 14
D gene: NA
V gene: TRBV11-2
J gene: TRBJ2-7

CDR3 protein: CASSSKGDTEAFF
CDR3 length: 13
D gene: NA
V gene: TRBV7-9
J gene: TRBJ1-1

CDR3 protein: CASSPRARETQYF
CDR3 length: 13
D gene: NA
V gene: TRBV13
J gene: TRBJ2-5

CDR3 protein: CASSSAGDYNEQFF
CDR3 length: 14
D gene: TRBD2
V gene: TRBV7-3
J gene: TRBJ2-1

CDR3 protein: CASSAGQGGWSTEAFF
CDR3 length: 16
D gene: TRBD1
V gene: TRBV9
J gene: TRBJ1-1

CDR3 protein: CASVKGTGGNGEAFF
CDR3 length: 15
D gene: TRBD1
V gene: TRBV11-2
J gene: TRBJ1-1

CDR3 protein: CSVEVGLFAEAFF
CDR3 length: 13
D gene: NA
V gene: TRBV29-1
J gene: TRBJ1-1

CDR3 protein: CASSLAQGQTTDTQYF
CDR3 length: 16
D gene: TRBD1
V gene: TRBV12-3/TRBV12-4
J gene: TRBJ2-3

CDR3 protein: CASKISGTYNEQFF
CDR3 length: 14
D gene: TRBD2
V gene: TRBV2
J gene: TRBJ2-1

CDR3 protein: CASSLGGPYTGELFF
CDR3 length: 15
D gene: NA
V gene: TRBV5-4
J gene: TRBJ2-2

CDR3 protein: CASRFTDTQYF
CDR3 length: 11
D gene: NA
V gene: TRBV7-9
J gene: TRBJ2-3

CDR3 protein: CASSWGPGLAYEQYF
CDR3 length: 15
D gene: NA
V gene: TRBV5-6
J gene: NA

CDR3 protein: CASSPSMGGPDIQYF
CDR3 length: 15
D gene: NA
V gene: TRBV6-1
J gene: TRBJ2-4

CDR3 protein: CASSHERQTSYEQYF
CDR3 length: 15
D gene: NA
V gene: TRBV4-1
J gene: TRBJ2-7

CDR3 protein: CASSFNREPSLQETQYF
CDR3 length: 17
D gene: NA
V gene: TRBV9
J gene: TRBJ2-5

CDR3 protein: CASSTTPSYEQYF
CDR3 length: 13
D gene: NA
V gene: TRBV5-1
J gene: TRBJ2-7

CDR3 protein: CASSFGVGLNEQYF
CDR3 length: 14
D gene: NA
V gene: TRBV12-3/TRBV12-4
J gene: TRBJ2-7

CDR3 protein: CASSLDGGTGIGIQYF
CDR3 length: 16
D gene: TRBD1
V gene: TRBV5-6
J gene: TRBJ2-4

CDR3 protein: CSVDLDGSEAFF
CDR3 length: 12
D gene: NA
V gene: TRBV29-1
J gene: TRBJ1-1

CDR3 protein: CASSFTGTDKNIQYF
CDR3 length: 15
D gene: NA
V gene: TRBV13
J gene: TRBJ2-4

CDR3 protein: CASSLGRAARQFF
CDR3 length: 13
D gene: NA
V gene: TRBV5-6
J gene: TRBJ2-1

CDR3 protein: CASRTGANTGELFF
CDR3 length: 14
D gene: TRBD1
V gene: TRBV13
J gene: TRBJ2-2

CDR3 protein: CASSLVAASYNEQFF
CDR3 length: 15
D gene: NA
V gene: TRBV7-9
J gene: TRBJ2-1

CDR3 protein: CASSGLAGGSYEQYF
CDR3 length: 15
D gene: TRBD2
V gene: TRBV7-8
J gene: TRBJ2-7

CDR3 protein: CASSLVPAGGYEQYF
CDR3 length: 15
D gene: TRBD2
V gene: TRBV7-2
J gene: TRBJ2-7

CDR3 protein: CASSGQGTVEQFF
CDR3 length: 13
D gene: TRBD1
V gene: TRBV11-2
J gene: TRBJ2-1

CDR3 protein: CSARPQRTSTDTQYF
CDR3 length: 15
D gene: NA
V gene: TRBV20-1
J gene: TRBJ2-3

CDR3 protein: CASSYGGEVNEQFF
CDR3 length: 14
D gene: NA
V gene: TRBV6-5
J gene: TRBJ2-1

CDR3 protein: CASSQYYGGSSTDTQYF
CDR3 length: 17
D gene: TRBD2
V gene: TRBV4-2
J gene: TRBJ2-3

CDR3 protein: CASSHLAGAGNEQFF
CDR3 length: 15
D gene: TRBD2
V gene: TRBV7-6
J gene: TRBJ2-1

CDR3 protein: CASSVGVAPDTQYF
CDR3 length: 14
D gene: NA
V gene: TRBV9
J gene: TRBJ2-3

CDR3 protein: CASKLTRNTEAFF
CDR3 length: 13
D gene: NA
V gene: TRBV6-5
J gene: TRBJ1-1

CDR3 protein: CASSPGQDYGYTF
CDR3 length: 13
D gene: TRBD1
V gene: TRBV25-1
J gene: TRBJ1-2

CDR3 protein: CAIKEDNTGELFF
CDR3 length: 13
D gene: NA
V gene: TRBV10-3
J gene: TRBJ2-2

CDR3 protein: CASSLGGPGETQYF
CDR3 length: 14
D gene: NA
V gene: TRBV12-3/TRBV12-4
J gene: TRBJ2-5

CDR3 protein: CASSLTRGLLNEQYF
CDR3 length: 15
D gene: NA
V gene: TRBV27
J gene: TRBJ2-7

CDR3 protein: CSVGGDEQFF
CDR3 length: 10
D gene: NA
V gene: TRBV29-1
J gene: TRBJ2-1

CDR3 protein: CASSETENNEQFF
CDR3 length: 13
D gene: NA
V gene: TRBV16
J gene: TRBJ2-1

CDR3 protein: CASSGQKNTEAFF
CDR3 length: 13
D gene: NA
V gene: TRBV27
J gene: TRBJ1-1

CDR3 protein: CASSQRPEVTYEQYF
CDR3 length: 15
D gene: NA
V gene: TRBV23-1
J gene: TRBJ2-7

CDR3 protein: CASSVAEAQPQHF
CDR3 length: 13
D gene: NA
V gene: TRBV9
J gene: TRBJ1-5

CDR3 protein: CASSRQDSDQPQHF
CDR3 length: 14
D gene: NA
V gene: TRBV12-3/TRBV12-4
J gene: TRBJ1-5

CDR3 protein: CSVEEDRDPHEQYF
CDR3 length: 14
D gene: TRBD1
V gene: TRBV29-1
J gene: TRBJ2-7

CDR3 protein: CSASGILSGNTIYF
CDR3 length: 14
D gene: NA
V gene: TRBV20-1
J gene: TRBJ1-3

CDR3 protein: CSVEAYGTGEDEKLFF
CDR3 length: 16
D gene: TRBD1
V gene: TRBV29-1
J gene: TRBJ1-4

CDR3 protein: CSAPVAGNTEAFF
CDR3 length: 13
D gene: NA
V gene: TRBV20-1
J gene: TRBJ1-1

CDR3 protein: CATSRDSQFYGYTF
CDR3 length: 14
D gene: NA
V gene: TRBV15
J gene: TRBJ1-2

CDR3 protein: CSVELTGTNYEQYF
CDR3 length: 14
D gene: TRBD1
V gene: TRBV29-1
J gene: TRBJ2-7

CDR3 protein: CSARDQYSNTGELFF
CDR3 length: 15
D gene: NA
V gene: TRBV20-1
J gene: TRBJ2-2

CDR3 protein: CASSPAGGESYGYTF
CDR3 length: 15
D gene: TRBD1
V gene: TRBV7-9
J gene: TRBJ1-2

CDR3 protein: CSAKSGGWTGELFF
CDR3 length: 14
D gene: TRBD2
V gene: TRBV20-1
J gene: TRBJ2-2

CDR3 protein: CASRFGGMNTEAFF
CDR3 length: 14
D gene: NA
V gene: TRBV27
J gene: TRBJ1-1

CDR3 protein: CSVRGPSRSYEQYF
CDR3 length: 14
D gene: TRBD1
V gene: TRBV29-1
J gene: TRBJ2-7

CDR3 protein: CASSAWDSNQPQHF
CDR3 length: 14
D gene: NA
V gene: TRBV7-9
J gene: TRBJ1-5

CDR3 protein: CASSSGGGDEQYF
CDR3 length: 13
D gene: TRBD1
V gene: TRBV7-8
J gene: TRBJ2-7

CDR3 protein: CSARPGQGVGEQYF
CDR3 length: 14
D gene: TRBD1
V gene: TRBV20-1
J gene: TRBJ2-7

CDR3 protein: CASSLGRAYGYTF
CDR3 length: 13
D gene: NA
V gene: TRBV13
J gene: TRBJ1-2

CDR3 protein: CASSDGPKRSQYF
CDR3 length: 13
D gene: NA
V gene: TRBV25-1
J gene: TRBJ2-5

CDR3 protein: CASSGRGNTGELFF
CDR3 length: 14
D gene: NA
V gene: TRBV9
J gene: TRBJ2-2